This section outlines one TCR beta chain sequence together with its context. Its antigen is as yet unknown. The PCR made use of 60 Vbeta and 13 Jbeta primers. The method was immunoSEQ multiplex PCR; TCRdb's version includes in-frame clones alone and lacks a portion of them. The sample lists roughly 140,000 clones; roughly 85% were seen once. The CDR3 length is 15 residues. Germline loops: CDR1 SGHDN, CDR2 FVKESK. Trimming removed 1 base at V and 3 bases at J, with 11 bases between. This sample is part of a study of cytomegalovirus exposure and HLA in healthy donors. The study sampled nominally healthy donors, though unrecorded immune exposures were likely. Study findings and constraints: Another analysis was done later, and it associated 17,000 or so TCR beta sequences with HLA alleles at 0.05 false discovery rate.

The V call is TRBV14, the J call TRBJ2-3; maybe TRBD1 (5 bases). Sequenced input: PBMCs. This TCR derives from a male donor in good health and CMV-seronegative. The CDR3 sequence is CASSQATVVTDTQYF. The CDR3 DNA reads as TGTGCCAGCAGCCAAGCGACAGTGGTGACAGATACGCAGTATTTT.